This T cell receptor (beta chain) derives from a study of cytomegalovirus exposure and HLA in healthy donors. The V gene's germline CDR1 is WNHNN and CDR2 SYGVQD (reference sequence). J was trimmed by 4 bases and V by 3 bases; bases with no gene match: 9. The CDR3 contains 16 residues. As to this clone: Its antigen is unidentified.

PCR amplification relied on 60 Vbeta primers (plus 13 Jbeta primers). Profiled with immunoSEQ multiplex PCR; TCRdb holds only in-frame clones, not every one. This sample has about 120,000 clones, with approximately 9.4% found just once. Study-level points and caveats: Most observed TCR sequences were rare, whereas some public TCRs were detected in many donors. Links to common viral pathogens appeared, in a later analysis, for several of the most significant clusters. Certain indistinguishable V segments, among them TRBV6-2 and TRBV6-3, were excluded.

The sequence came from a man between 25 and 39 years old in good health and CMV-seronegative. The chain has TRBV10-1 and TRBJ2-7, with 10 bases lining up with TRBD2. Material for sequencing was PBMCs. As DNA, the CDR3 is TGCGCCAGCAGTGACTCAAGCGGGAGGGCCCCGTACGAGCAGTACTTC. This translates into CASSDSSGRAPYEQYF.